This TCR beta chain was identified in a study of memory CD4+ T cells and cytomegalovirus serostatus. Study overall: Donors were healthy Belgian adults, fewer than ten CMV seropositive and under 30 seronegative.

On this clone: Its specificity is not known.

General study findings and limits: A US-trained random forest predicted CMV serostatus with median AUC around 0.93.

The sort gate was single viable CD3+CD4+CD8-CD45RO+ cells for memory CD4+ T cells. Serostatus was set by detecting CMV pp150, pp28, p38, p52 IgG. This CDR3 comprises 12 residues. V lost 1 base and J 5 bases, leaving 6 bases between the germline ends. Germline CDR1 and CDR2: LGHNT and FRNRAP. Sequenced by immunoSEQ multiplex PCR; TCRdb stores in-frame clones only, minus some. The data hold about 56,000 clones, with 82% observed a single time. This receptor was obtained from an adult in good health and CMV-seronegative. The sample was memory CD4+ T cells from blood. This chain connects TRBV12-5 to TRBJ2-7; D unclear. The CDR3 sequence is CASGLARHEQYF. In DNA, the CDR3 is TGTGCTAGTGGTTTGGCCCGCCACGAGCAGTACTTC.